Listed here are 22 T cell receptor beta chains from one sample, sequenced in a study of blood T cells in healthy people across ages. Primed by a sample-barcoded 5' primer and a J-beta primer mix, a second PCR proceeded for about 7 to 11 cycles. In TCRdb, the 5' RACE reads were re-called with MiXCR into one record per CDR3 protein. The sample includes hundreds of thousands of distinct CDR3 sequences, about 30% of them seen just once. The sample consisted of blood. The receptors derive from a woman older than 75 in good health.

This clonotype came up many times. The chain has TRBV5-1 and TRBJ1-4; TRBD1 might be the D (6 bases). Trimming took off 4 bases at V and 7 bases at J, with 17 bases between the two ends. This CDR3 has 15 amino acids. The V gene's germline CDR1 is SGHRS and CDR2 YFSETQ. In DNA form, the CDR3 reads TGCGCCAGCAGCGCGCAACCCAGGGGAACTGAAAAACTGTTTTTT. It translates to CASSAQPRGTEKLFF.

This clonotype was detected many times. V is TRBV9 and J is TRBJ2-3; D possibly corresponds to TRBD1 (5 bases). The CDR3 is 14 amino acids. Germline CDR1 reads SGDLS; CDR2 reads YYNGEE. V dropped 4 bases and J dropped 4 bases, with 13 bases sitting between them. The CDR3 sequence is CASSPDNGPDTQYF. CDR3 DNA: TGTGCCAGCAGCCCGGACAATGGCCCAGATACGCAGTATTTT. Together with reference TRBV9 and TRBJ2-3, the CDR3 gives the full variable domain: DSGVTQTPKHLITATGQRVTLRCSPRSGDLSVYWYQQSLDQGLQFLIQYYNGEERAKGNILERFSAQQFPDLHSELNLSSLELGDSALYFCASSPDNGPDTQYFGPGTRLTVL.

As concerns this clonotype: Since a much larger clone is just one base distant, this may be a read error. V is TRBV12-3 or TRBV12-4 and J is TRBJ2-5; TRBD2 agrees at 11 bases. V lost 5 bases to trimming and J lost 11 bases; unmatched junction nucleotides: 16. The CDR3 consists of 16 residues. The DNA of the CDR3 is TGTGCCAGCAGTGGGCACTTAGCGGGGGGGCGGAATGAGCAGTACTTC. It specifies CASSGHLAGGRNEQYF.

There are many counts of this clonotype. The rearrangement joins TRBV4-2 to TRBJ2-7, with TRBD1 matching 7 bases. The CDR3 spans 14 residues. Trimming at V came to 1 base and at J to 3 bases, leaving 3 bases not matched to a gene. The germline gives CDR1 LGHNA, CDR2 YNFKEQ. CDR3 DNA sequence: TGTGCCAGCAGCCAAGCACAGGGGATCTACGAGCAGTACTTC. This translates into CASSQAQGIYEQYF.

This clonotype was seen many times. The CDR3 bases are TGTGCCTGGAGTGTGACAGGGGGCATCGGAGGCTACACCTTC. This sequence encodes CAWSVTGGIGGYTF. The V and J genes are TRBV30 and TRBJ1-2, with TRBD1 matching 10 bases. The CDR3 runs 14 residues. Germline CDR1 reads GTSNPN; CDR2 reads SVGIG (reference sequence). V lost 0 bases to trimming and J lost 8 bases; unmatched junction nucleotides: 6.

Comment on this clonotype: A much larger clone differs from this one at a single base, so this may be a read error. V and J are TRBV12-3 or TRBV12-4 and TRBJ2-1; D unclear. This CDR3 has 14 amino acids. For the CDR3, the DNA is TGTGCCAGCAGTTTATTGATCTCTTACAATGGGCAGTTCTTC. As protein: CASSLLISYNGQFF.

About this clonotype itself: This may be a read error: a much more frequent sequence differs by one nucleotide. This chain's CDR3 is CASSEEGNGNQPQHF. The CDR3 DNA reads TGTGCCAGCAGTGAAGAGGGTAATGGCAATCAGCCCCAGCATTTT. The chain employs TRBV6-1 and TRBJ1-5; D ambiguous. With 1 base removed from V and 2 bases from J, the gap between germline ends came to 9 bases. The CDR3 length is 15 residues. The germline V gene has CDR1 MNHNS and CDR2 SASEGT.

V gene TRBV30 combines with J gene TRBJ1-2; D uncertain. The germline V and J ends were trimmed by 1 base and 2 bases, with 11 bases remaining between them. Germline CDR1 and CDR2: GTSNPN and SVGIG (reference sequence). The CDR3 contains 14 residues. The CDR3 bases are TGTGCCTGGAGTGCCCCTGGAGGGAACTATGGCTACACCTTC. Its translation is CAWSAPGGNYGYTF. Complete variable domain (other parts from reference TRBV30 and TRBJ1-2): SQTIHQWPATLVQPVGSPLSLECTVEGTSNPNLYWYRQAAGRGLQLLFYSVGIGQISSEVPQNLSASRPQDRQFILSSKKLLLSDSGFYLCAWSAPGGNYGYTFGSGTRLTVV.

With respect to this clonotype: A read error is possible here, since a much larger clone lies one base away. V gene TRBV6-5 combines with J gene TRBJ1-2, with 9 positions matching TRBD1. CDR3 size: 14 residues. Germline V CDR1 and CDR2: MNHEY, SVGAGI. CDR3 sequence (DNA): TGTGCCAGCAGTTATGCCACAGGGGGCAATGGCCACACCTTC. Amino acids: CASSYATGGNGHTF.

This clonotype was seen at least ten times. This chain joins TRBV5-6 and TRBJ1-1; TRBD1 matches at 7 bases. Germline V CDR1 and CDR2: SGHDT, YYEEEE. The CDR3 is 16 residues long. J was trimmed by 0 bases and V by 1 base; bases with no gene match: 6. CDR3: CASSLPTGRMNTEAFF. The DNA of the CDR3 is TGTGCCAGCAGCTTGCCGACAGGGAGGATGAACACTGAAGCTTTCTTT.

This clonotype has more than one count but fewer than ten. The chain combines TRBV30 with TRBJ1-5, with D perhaps TRBD1 (5 bases). Trimming pared 0 bases from V and 1 base from J, leaving 10 bases between. In germline, CDR1 is GTSNPN, CDR2 SVGIG (reference sequence). This CDR3 is 15 amino acids long. The CDR3 region has the DNA TGTGCCTGGAGTGTTAATTGGGGGAGCAATCAGCCCCAGCATTTT. The encoded protein is CAWSVNWGSNQPQHF.

Concerning this clonotype: This may be a read error, as it is one base from a much larger clone. J is TRBJ2-1 and V is TRBV12-5, with TRBD2 matching over 9 bases. CDR3 length equals 15 residues. After removal of 3 bases from V and 6 bases from J, the junction contained 6 bases not matched to a gene. Per germline, CDR1 LGHNT and CDR2 FRNRAP. The CDR3 DNA follows: TGTGCTAGTGGTTTAGGGACTAGCAGGGGCAATGAGCAGTTCTTC. The encoded protein is CASGLGTSRGNEQFF.

This clonotype was detected ten times or more. This chain uses TRBV20-1 with TRBJ2-3; 12 nucleotides line up with TRBD2. Germline V gene sequence: CDR1 DFQATT, CDR2 SNEGSKA (reference sequence). There are 16 residues in the CDR3. The ends lost 5 bases at V and 5 bases at J; junction bases unmatched: 11. The CDR3 nucleotides are TGCAGTGCTCTAGAGCTACTAGCGGGGGGAGGAGATACGCAGTATTTT. Residues: CSALELLAGGGDTQYF.

This clonotype was observed a few times. A clone one base away is much larger, so this may be a read error. The rearrangement links TRBV5-1 to TRBJ2-5; weak D call: TRBD1 (6 bases). V lost 0 bases and J lost 4, with 13 bases in between. The CDR3 consists of 15 residues. Germline V gives CDR1 SGHRS, CDR2 YFSETQ. The CDR3 bases are TGCGCCAGCAGCTTGGAGCAGGGGTGGGTAGAGACCCAGTACTTC. Translating it yields CASSLEQGWVETQYF.

This clonotype appeared many times. This chain uses TRBV20-1 with TRBJ2-7; 12 nucleotides line up with TRBD1. Unmatched junction bases numbered 8, after V lost 6 bases and J lost 5 bases. This CDR3 is 14 amino acids long. Germline CDR1 and CDR2: DFQATT and SNEGSKA (reference sequence). CDR3 in DNA: TGCAGTGCAGCGGGACAGGGGGCGCGACACGAGCAGTACTTC. It encodes CSAAGQGARHEQYF.

This clonotype has more than one count but fewer than ten. A much bigger clone sits one base away, suggesting this may be a read error. The chain employs TRBV27 and TRBJ2-7, with 9 bases lining up with TRBD1. After removal of 4 bases from V and 2 bases from J, the junction contained 6 bases not matched to a gene. Germline lookup yields CDR1 MNHEY and CDR2 SMNVEV (reference sequence). The CDR3 consists of 15 residues. CDR3 loop: CASSCGRDRAYEQYF. For the CDR3, the DNA is TGTGCCAGCAGTTGCGGTCGGGACAGGGCCTACGAGCAGTACTTC.

This clonotype was detected ten times or more. V and J are TRBV5-1 and TRBJ2-7; TRBD1 is a possible D gene (6 bases). This CDR3 has 15 amino acids. The germline gives CDR1 SGHRS, CDR2 YFSETQ. Trimming left V 0 bases short and J 2 bases short, with 12 bases between. The CDR3 DNA sequence: TGCGCCAGCAGCTTGGGCCTAACAGGGACCTACGAGCAGTACTTC. As protein: CASSLGLTGTYEQYF.

This rearrangement joins TRBV20-1 to TRBJ2-3, with 9 positions matching TRBD1. Trimming took 3 bases from V and 3 from J; bases not matched to a gene: 7. The CDR3 loop spans 15 amino acids. Germline-derived CDR1 and CDR2 are DFQATT and SNEGSKA (reference sequence). The CDR3 sequence: CSASAYRGRTDTQYF. The CDR3 DNA reads as TGCAGTGCTAGTGCCTACAGGGGGCGTACAGATACGCAGTATTTT.

This clonotype has at least ten counts. The V and J genes are TRBV19 and TRBJ2-1, with 8 bases aligning to TRBD1. Germline-derived CDR1 and CDR2 are LNHDA and SQIVND (reference sequence). Losses at the gene ends were 6 bases for V and 4 bases for J; bases not matched to a gene: 2. The CDR3 is 13 residues long. The CDR3 spells CASSRTGYNEQFF. CDR3 nucleotide sequence: TGTGCCAGTAGCCGGACAGGGTACAATGAGCAGTTCTTC.

There are a few counts of this clonotype. The chain recombines TRBV20-1 with TRBJ2-5; 11 positions match TRBD2. The CDR3 runs 16 residues. V was clipped by 3 bases and J by 5 bases; unmatched bases: 11. CDR1 and CDR2 from the germline V gene are DFQATT and SNEGSKA (reference sequence). CDR3 nucleotides: TGCAGTGCTAGCCAACTAGCGGGAGAAGGTTGGGAGACCCAGTACTTC. This encodes CSASQLAGEGWETQYF.

This clonotype appeared a few times. V gene TRBV12-3 or TRBV12-4 combines with J gene TRBJ2-1; TRBD2 agrees at 13 bases. The CDR3 totals 17 residues. The V and J ends lost 6 bases and 7 bases, in that order; junction bases with no gene match: 12. The CDR3 spells CASSMRLAGGKMNEQFF. CDR3 sequence (DNA): TGTGCCAGCAGCATGCGACTAGCGGGGGGTAAAATGAATGAGCAGTTCTTC.

This clonotype was found once. One end of the junction fails to match germline, which may point to a read error. J is TRBJ1-2 and V is TRBV7-3, with 8 bases that match TRBD1. CDR3 size: 15 residues. Germline V gene data show CDR1 as SGHTA and CDR2 as FQGTGA. In DNA, the CDR3 is TGTGCCAGCAGCCTAACAGGGGGTCCCACCGGGGGCTACACCTTC. Protein product: CASSLTGGPTGGYTF.